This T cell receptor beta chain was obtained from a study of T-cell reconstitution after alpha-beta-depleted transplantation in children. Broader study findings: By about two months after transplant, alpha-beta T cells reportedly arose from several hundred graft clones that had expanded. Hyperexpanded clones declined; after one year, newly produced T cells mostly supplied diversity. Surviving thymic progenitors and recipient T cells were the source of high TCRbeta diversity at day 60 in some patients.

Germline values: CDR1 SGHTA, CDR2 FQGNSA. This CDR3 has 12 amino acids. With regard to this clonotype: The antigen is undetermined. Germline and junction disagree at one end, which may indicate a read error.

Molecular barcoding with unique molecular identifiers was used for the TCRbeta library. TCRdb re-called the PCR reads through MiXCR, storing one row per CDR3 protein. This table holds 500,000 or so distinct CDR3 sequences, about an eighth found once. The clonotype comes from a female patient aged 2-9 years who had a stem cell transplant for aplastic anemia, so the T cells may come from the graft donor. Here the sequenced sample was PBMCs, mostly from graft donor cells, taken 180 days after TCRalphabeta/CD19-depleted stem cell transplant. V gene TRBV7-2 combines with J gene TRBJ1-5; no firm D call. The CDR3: CASSKNYQPRHF. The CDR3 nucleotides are TGTGCCAGCAGCAAGAACTATCAGCCCCGGCATTTT.